This entry features one TCR beta chain sequence. Its cognate antigen is unknown. This specimen belongs to a study of blood T cells in healthy people across ages. This CDR3 is built from 16 residues. Germline assignment: CDR1 SGHDN and CDR2 FVKESK. The ends were cut back, 4 bases at V and 7 bases at J, with 19 bases in the middle. Broader study findings: One million T cells yielded diversity estimates that were considered underestimates.

Using a J-beta primer mix together with a sample-barcoded 5' primer, a second PCR was run for roughly 7 to 12 cycles. Each CDR3 protein gets one entry after TCRdb re-called the 5' RACE reads with MiXCR. The profile covers around 620,000 distinct CDR3 sequences, with approximately 25% appearing a single time and around 18% taken by the ten largest. The V gene is TRBV14, the J gene TRBJ1-4, with D perhaps matching TRBD1 (6 bases). Sequencing used blood. This sequence was found in a woman in her 70s in good health. Here the CDR3 reads CASSLTTGTEGEKLFF. In DNA, the CDR3 is TGTGCCAGCAGCCTCACTACAGGGACGGAAGGTGAAAAACTGTTTTTT.